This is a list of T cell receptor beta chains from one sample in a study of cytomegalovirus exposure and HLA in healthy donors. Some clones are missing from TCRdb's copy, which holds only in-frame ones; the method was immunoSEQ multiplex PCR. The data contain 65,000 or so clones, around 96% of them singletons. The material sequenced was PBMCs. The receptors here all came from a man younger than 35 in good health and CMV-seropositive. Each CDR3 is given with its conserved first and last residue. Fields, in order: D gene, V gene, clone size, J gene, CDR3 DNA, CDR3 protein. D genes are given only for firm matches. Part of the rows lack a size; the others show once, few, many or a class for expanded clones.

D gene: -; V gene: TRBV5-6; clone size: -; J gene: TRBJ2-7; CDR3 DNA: TGTGCCAGCAGCTTTCGGGACGAGCAGTACTTC; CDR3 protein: CASSFRDEQYF
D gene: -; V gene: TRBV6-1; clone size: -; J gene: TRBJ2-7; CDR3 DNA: TGTGCCAGCAGGAGGGTGGGATCCTACGAGCAGTACTTC; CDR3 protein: CASRRVGSYEQYF
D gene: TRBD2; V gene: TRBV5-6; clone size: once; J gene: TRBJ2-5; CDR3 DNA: TGTGCCAGCAGCTCCGGACTAGATCAAGAGACCCAGTACTTC; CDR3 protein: CASSSGLDQETQYF
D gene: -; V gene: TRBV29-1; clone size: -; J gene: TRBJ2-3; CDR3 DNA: TGCAGCGTTGAGAGTAGCACAGATACGCAGTATTTT; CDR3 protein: CSVESSTDTQYF
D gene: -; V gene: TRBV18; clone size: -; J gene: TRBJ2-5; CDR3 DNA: TGTGCCAGCTCACCGCGCTGGGCGGAGACCCAGTACTTC; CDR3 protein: CASSPRWAETQYF
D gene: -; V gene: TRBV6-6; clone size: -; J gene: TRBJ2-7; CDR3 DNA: TGTGCCAGCAGTTACTCACCAGGATCTCGGGAGCAGTACTTC; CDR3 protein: CASSYSPGSREQYF
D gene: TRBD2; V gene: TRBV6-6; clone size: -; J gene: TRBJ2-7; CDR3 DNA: TGTGCCAGCAGATTCGGGACTAGCGGGCTGTACGAGCAGTACTTC; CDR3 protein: CASRFGTSGLYEQYF
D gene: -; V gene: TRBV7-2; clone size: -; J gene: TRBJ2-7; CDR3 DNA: TGTGCCAGCAGCTTAGATAGGGGCTCGGACGAGCAGTACTTC; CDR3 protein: CASSLDRGSDEQYF
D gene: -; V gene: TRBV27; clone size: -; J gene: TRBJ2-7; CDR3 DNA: TGTGCCAGCAGTTTAGGGGGGAGAAGCTACTACGAGCAGTACTTC; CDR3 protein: CASSLGGRSYYEQYF
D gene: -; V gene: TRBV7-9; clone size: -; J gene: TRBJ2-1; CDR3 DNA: TGTGCCAGCAGCTCCGGACAGCCTTCCTACAATGAGCAGTTCTTC; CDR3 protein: CASSSGQPSYNEQFF
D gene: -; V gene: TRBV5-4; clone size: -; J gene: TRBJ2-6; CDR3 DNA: TGTGCCAGCAGCTTGGTAGTGGGGCCCCTCGGGGCCAACGTCCTGACTTTC; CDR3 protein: CASSLVVGPLGANVLTF
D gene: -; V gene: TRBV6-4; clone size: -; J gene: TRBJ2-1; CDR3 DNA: TGTGCCAGCAGTTCCGAGGGGGGGGATGAGCAGTTCTTC; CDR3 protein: CASSSEGGDEQFF
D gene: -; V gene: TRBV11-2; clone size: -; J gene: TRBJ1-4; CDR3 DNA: TGTGCCAGCAGCAGAAGTCGGGATGAAAAACTGTTTTTT; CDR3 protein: CASSRSRDEKLFF
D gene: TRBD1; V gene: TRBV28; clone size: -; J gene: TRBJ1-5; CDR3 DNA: TGTGCCAGCAGCGGGGGACAGTCGCAGTCCCAGCATTTT; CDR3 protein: CASSGGQSQSQHF
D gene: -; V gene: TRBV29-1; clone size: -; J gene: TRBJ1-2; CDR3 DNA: TGCAGCGTTCCTGGACTCGGAATCGGGACACTAGCTAACTATGGCTACACCTTC; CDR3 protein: CSVPGLGIGTLANYGYTF
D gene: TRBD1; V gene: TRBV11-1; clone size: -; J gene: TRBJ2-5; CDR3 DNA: TGTGCCAGCAGCTTCACCGGGACAGGGGCGCAAGAGACCCAGTACTTC; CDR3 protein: CASSFTGTGAQETQYF